Each of the 17 T cell receptor beta chains below was sequenced from the same sample in a study of cytomegalovirus exposure and HLA in healthy donors. PCR used 60 Vbeta primers and 13 Jbeta primers. Assay: immunoSEQ multiplex PCR; the TCRdb copy retains only in-frame clones and omits some. Here the sample spans more than 85,000 clones, almost 75% being singletons. The sample consisted of PBMCs. Receptors originate from a man aged 35 to 55 in good health and CMV-seronegative.

The chain employs TRBV5-1 and TRBJ2-2; the match to TRBD1 covers 7 bases. The germline V gene has CDR1 SGHRS and CDR2 YFSETQ. Trimming cost V 0 bases and J 4 bases; bases outside gene matches: 0. The CDR3 is 14 residues long. CDR3 protein: CASSLAGGTGELFF. In DNA form, the CDR3 reads TGCGCCAGCAGCTTGGCAGGGGGCACCGGGGAGCTGTTTTTT.

In its sample, this clone was seen once. V gene TRBV5-4 combines with J gene TRBJ2-5; tentative D call: TRBD2 (6 bases). Germline loops: CDR1 SGHNT, CDR2 YYREEE (reference sequence). This CDR3 comprises 16 residues. V was clipped by 3 bases and J by 4 bases, with 19 bases between them. As DNA, the CDR3 is TGTGCCAGCAGCTCCTCGGGCGGGGCGGTGGGAGAGACCCAGTACTTC. Translating gives CASSSSGGAVGETQYF.

The V gene is TRBV30, the J gene TRBJ2-1, with D possibly TRBD1 on 5 matching bases. Germline loops: CDR1 GTSNPN, CDR2 SVGIG (reference sequence). Trimming shortened V by 1 base and J by 0 bases, and 10 bases separated the two germline ends. This CDR3 is 15 amino acids long. CDR3 sequence: CAWSADMSSYNEQFF. CDR3 coding DNA: TGTGCCTGGAGTGCGGACATGAGCTCCTACAATGAGCAGTTCTTC. Looking up the rest from reference TRBV30 and TRBJ2-1 gives the full variable domain: SQTIHQWPATLVQPVGSPLSLECTVEGTSNPNLYWYRQAAGRGLQLLFYSVGIGQISSEVPQNLSASRPQDRQFILSSKKLLLSDSGFYLCAWSADMSSYNEQFFGPGTRLTVL.

CDR3 protein: CASSSTSRGYYEQYF. The CDR3 DNA reads as TGTGCCAGCAGCTCAACGTCCAGGGGATACTACGAGCAGTACTTC. The rearrangement joins TRBV13 to TRBJ2-7; D might be TRBD1 (6 bases). Trimming removed 4 bases from V and 3 bases from J, with 16 bases in between. The CDR3 loop spans 15 amino acids. Germline CDR1 and CDR2: PRHDT and FYEKMQ (reference sequence).

The chain combines TRBV4-3 with TRBJ2-1, with 8 bases aligning to TRBD2. Trimming took 2 bases from V and 1 from J; bases not matched to a gene: 7. Per the germline V gene, CDR1 is LGHNA and CDR2 is YSLEER. The CDR3 is made up of 17 amino acids. CDR3 nucleotide sequence: TGCGCCAGCAGCCAAACCTCGGGGGGGACTTCCTACAATGAGCAGTTCTTC. Amino acids: CASSQTSGGTSYNEQFF.

The J gene is TRBJ2-7, the V gene TRBV7-9, with a tentative D call TRBD1 (5 bases). Germline V lookup: CDR1 SEHNR, CDR2 FQNEAQ (reference sequence). Trimming cost V 5 bases and J 6 bases, with 17 bases left between them. CDR3 length equals 14 residues. CDR3 amino acids: CASSPSRTTFEQYF. DNA for the CDR3: TGTGCCAGCAGCCCATCCCGGACAACGTTCGAGCAGTACTTC.

V is TRBV5-1 and J is TRBJ2-5; 8 bases line up with TRBD1. The CDR3 is made up of 15 amino acids. The trim removed 3 bases at V and 11 bases at J, leaving 15 bases unmatched. CDR1 SGHRS and CDR2 YFSETQ come from the germline V gene. The CDR3 DNA follows: TGCGCCAGCAGCTATGTACAGGGGGTTATTGGGGAGCAGTACTTC. Protein: CASSYVQGVIGEQYF.

This sequence joins TRBV5-6 and TRBJ2-3; D is perhaps TRBD2 (6 bases). The germline gives CDR1 SGHDT, CDR2 YYEEEE. V lost 4 bases and J lost 1, with 10 bases in between. The CDR3 has 14 residues. The CDR3 spells CASSRRGGTDTQYF. CDR3 sequence (DNA): TGTGCCAGCAGCCGGAGGGGCGGCACAGATACGCAGTATTTT.

The gene calls are TRBV19 and TRBJ2-1, with D possibly being TRBD2 (7 bases). The CDR3 loop spans 16 amino acids. V gave up 5 bases and J gave up 6 bases, with 20 bases separating them. Germline V gene lookup returns CDR1 LNHDA and CDR2 SQIVND (reference sequence). The CDR3 nucleotides read TGTGCCAGTAGTGGGTGGGGGGGCAGTCGGGGCAATGAGCAGTTCTTC. It yields the protein CASSGWGGSRGNEQFF. Looking up the rest from reference TRBV19 and TRBJ2-1 gives the full variable domain: DGGITQSPKYLFRKEGQNVTLSCEQNLNHDAMYWYRQDPGQGLRLIYYSQIVNDFQKGDIAEGYSVSREKKESFPLTVTSAQKNPTAFYLCASSGWGGSRGNEQFFGPGTRLTVL.

This clone was seen only a few times. The chain links TRBV5-6 to TRBJ2-7; D unclear. The germline gives CDR1 SGHDT, CDR2 YYEEEE. V dropped 0 bases and J dropped 6 bases, with 7 bases sitting between them. There are 12 residues in the CDR3. CDR3 protein: CASSLVRSEQYF. CDR3 coding DNA: TGTGCCAGCAGCTTGGTTAGGAGCGAGCAGTACTTC.

V usage is TRBV7-2 and J usage is TRBJ2-1, with TRBD2 identical over 9 bases. The CDR3 is 16 residues long. Germline V gene lookup returns CDR1 SGHTA and CDR2 FQGNSA. Trimming took 0 bases from V and 3 from J; bases not matched to a gene: 3. The CDR3 nucleotides are TGTGCCAGCAGCTTAGCGGGTAGCGGGGGCTACAATGAGCAGTTCTTC. As protein: CASSLAGSGGYNEQFF.

This clone was seen a few times. The chain carries TRBV19 and TRBJ1-4; 7 nucleotides line up with TRBD1. After removal of 5 bases from V and 5 bases from J, the junction contained 8 bases not matched to a gene. CDR3 length equals 15 residues. Germline assignment: CDR1 LNHDA and CDR2 SQIVND (reference sequence). CDR3: CASSPRQGPNEKLFF. CDR3 sequence (DNA): TGTGCCAGTAGTCCTCGACAGGGCCCGAATGAAAAACTGTTTTTT.

The chain has TRBV10-2 and TRBJ2-1; a possible D gene is TRBD2 (7 bases). V was pared by 2 bases and J by 2 bases, with 22 bases between. Germline CDR1 and CDR2: WSHSY and SAAADI. The CDR3 contains 19 residues. The CDR3: CASSEMPDLRGGPYNEQFF. The CDR3 nucleotides read TGCGCCAGCAGTGAGATGCCCGACTTAAGGGGGGGACCCTACAATGAGCAGTTCTTC.

The rearrangement uses TRBV18 and TRBJ1-2, with D maybe TRBD1 (5 bases). Per the germline V gene, CDR1 is KGHSH and CDR2 is LQKENI. The CDR3 contains 14 residues. V lost 0 bases and J 6 bases, leaving 11 bases between the germline ends. The CDR3, as DNA: TGTGCCAGCTCACCACCCCTATCGACAGATGGCTACACCTTC. It yields the protein CASSPPLSTDGYTF.

The V gene is TRBV5-3, the J gene TRBJ1-2, with TRBD1 matching over 7 bases. TRBV5-3 carries the ORF label, with uncertain function. CDR3 length equals 16 residues. Trimming cost V 2 bases and J 6 bases; bases outside gene matches: 13. CDR3 region: CARSFATGMRCDGYTF. The CDR3 DNA sequence: TGTGCCAGAAGCTTTGCGACAGGGATGAGGTGTGATGGCTACACCTTC.

The rearrangement links TRBV7-2 to TRBJ2-1; 7 bases are a match to TRBD2. V lost 4 bases and J lost 9; bases outside the gene matches: 12. The CDR3 spans 15 residues. Per the germline V gene, CDR1 is SGHTA and CDR2 is FQGNSA. Here the CDR3 DNA reads TGTGCCAGCAGCTCCCCCGGGTGGGAGGGTAGTGAGCAGTTCTTC. Protein product: CASSSPGWEGSEQFF. Using reference TRBV7-2 and TRBJ2-1 for the parts outside the CDR3, the full variable domain is GAGVSQSPSNKVTEKGKDVELRCDPISGHTALYWYRQSLGQGLEFLIYFQGNSAPDKSGLPSDRFSAERTGGSVSTLTIQRTQQEDSAVYLCASSSPGWEGSEQFFGPGTRLTVL.

The chain combines TRBV6-5 with TRBJ1-2; tentatively, D is TRBD1 (6 bases). V lost 4 bases to trimming and J lost 7 bases, with 10 bases between them. Germline V gene sequence: CDR1 MNHEY, CDR2 SVGAGI. The CDR3 is made up of 12 amino acids. The CDR3 spells CASSFAQGGYTF. The CDR3 DNA follows: TGTGCCAGCAGTTTCGCACAGGGTGGCTACACCTTC.